This note documents a single TCR beta chain sequence. This clonotype was seen many times. The clone's antigen remains unknown. Base qualities are not at hand, and no much larger clone is one base apart. This sample is part of a study of T-cell memory formation after mild COVID-19 (dated by TCRdb to the early 2020s). Background for the entire study: Most TCR sequence clusters were specific to one of the two donors. In two donors, T-cell clones that expanded and contracted after mild COVID-19 were followed by sequencing TCRalpha and TCRbeta repertoires longitudinally. The cohort comprised two young, previously healthy adult volunteers, one female and one male.

TCRdb records Illumina NovaSeq 6000 as the sequencer. cDNA libraries for TCRalpha and TCRbeta were prepared by 5'RACE using constant-segment primers, with sample barcodes and unique molecular identifiers added. Trizol reagent was used to extract RNA from every sample. Library amplification was performed in two PCR steps, and a second sample barcode and Illumina TruSeq adapters were introduced in the second step. Sequencing of the libraries was done on an Illumina NovaSeq, producing 2 x 150 bp paired-end reads. As for the authors' bioinformatics: Reads were demultiplexed and collapsed into UMI-guided consensus sequences with migec v1.2.7. With mixcr v2.1.11, UMI consensuses were aligned to TRA and TRB V and J templates and assembled into clonotypes. A clonotype was counted as expanded or contracted only if both edgeR and NoisET called the change significant, with noise models trained on biological replicates. edgeR calls used a false discovery rate-adjusted p below 0.01 and a log2 fold-change threshold of 1. As an exploratory analysis of dynamics, max-normalized trajectories of the 1000 most abundant clonotypes were examined with PCA combined with hierarchical clustering. Each responding clone was given a CD4 or CD8 phenotype based on the CD4+ and CD8+ repertoires, which had been sequenced separately. TCRdb trimmed the raw reads at Q25, called clones with MiXCR and kept productive beta chains. Merged by CDR3 protein, the rows form single entries marked with the most common genes and DNA. These V and J calls are TCRdb output, not the study's own analysis. Here the sample has 100,000 to 130,000 distinct CDR3 sequences; about 18% occur a single time. Clones ranked in the top ten supply roughly 6% of the sample.

General study outcomes and caveats: Some responding clones were detected in pre-infection memory, suggesting pre-existing cross-reactive memory T cells joined the SARS-CoV-2 response. SARS-CoV-2 specificity was not confirmed for the second-wave clones peaking on day 37. Contracting CD4+ clones were found mainly in CM and EM memory subsets, while CD8+ clones were enriched in EMRA. Only a couple of mild cases were covered by the study, and larger cohorts that include severe cases with pre-infection samples were considered necessary. From day 15 to 85, contracting clones showed balanced CD4/CD8 phenotypes, whereas a second wave of clones that expanded from day 15 to 37 leaned towards CD4+.

CDR1 and CDR2 (MNHEY, SVGAGI) derive from the germline V gene. Measured from the cysteine to the phenylalanine, the CDR3 is 16 residues long. CDR3 DNA is the only sequence kept; it has 48 bases, read in frame from the first base. A distance of 13 bases separates the germline ends of V and J, which lose 0 bases and 2 bases respectively. PBMCs were isolated by Ficoll-Paque density gradient centrifugation. The rearranged chain carries TRBV6-5 and TRBJ1-1, with a weak D call of TRBD1 (6 bases match). This clonotype originated in a man younger than 35 who had mild COVID-19 (a few samples of this study predate the infection). The sample titles of this study are shuffled in the database, so cell type and time point are left out; the donor was told from shared clones. Specimen: PBMCs or a T cell subset sorted from them (not recorded which). CDR3 sequence: CASSYSIQGGNTEAFF. The DNA sequence is TGTGCCAGCAGTTACTCCATACAGGGCGGAAACACTGAAGCTTTCTTT.